The entry that follows covers one T cell receptor beta chain sequence. Sequencing was performed with immunoSEQ multiplex PCR; in TCRdb, only in-frame clones are kept and a portion is missing. The sample includes roughly 150,000 clones, about 91% seen only once; the top ten take around 5%. The entry originates in a study of T cell responses to AZD1222 COVID-19 vaccine. The sequence came from an adult in good health. The sample was peripheral blood, taken on day 0 of AZD1222 vaccination.

CDR3 sequence: CASSIPFLGVANTEAFF. In nucleotides, the CDR3 is TGTGCCAGTAGTATTCCCTTTTTAGGGGTTGCGAACACTGAAGCTTTCTTT. The chain recombines TRBV19 with TRBJ1-1, with D possibly matching TRBD1 (5 bases). The V end was cut by 3 bases, the J end by 1 base, with 18 bases between. CDR3 size: 17 residues. CDR1 and CDR2 (germline): LNHDA, SQIVND (reference sequence).